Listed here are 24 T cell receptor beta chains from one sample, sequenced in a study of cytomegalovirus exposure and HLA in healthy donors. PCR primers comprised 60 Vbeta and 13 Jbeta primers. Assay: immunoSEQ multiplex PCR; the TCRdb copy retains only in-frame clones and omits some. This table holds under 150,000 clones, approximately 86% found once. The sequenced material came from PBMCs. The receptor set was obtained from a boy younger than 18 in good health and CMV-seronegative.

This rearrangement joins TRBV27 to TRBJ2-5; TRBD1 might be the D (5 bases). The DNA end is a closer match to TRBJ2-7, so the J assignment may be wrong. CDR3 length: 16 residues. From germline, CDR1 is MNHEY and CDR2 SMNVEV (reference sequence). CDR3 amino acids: CASSLGIGAATYEQYF. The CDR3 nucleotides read TGTGCCAGCAGTTTAGGGATAGGGGCAGCGACCTACGAGCAGTACTTC.

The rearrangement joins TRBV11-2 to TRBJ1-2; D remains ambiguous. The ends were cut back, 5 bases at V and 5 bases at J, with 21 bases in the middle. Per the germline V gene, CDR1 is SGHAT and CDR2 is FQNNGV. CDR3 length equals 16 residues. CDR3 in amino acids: CASSGSTAMAGYGYTF. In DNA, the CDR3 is TGTGCCAGCAGCGGATCGACTGCCATGGCTGGGTATGGCTACACCTTC.

The CDR3 DNA reads as TGTGCCAGTAACGACAGGGACCATGGCTACACCTTC. Translating it yields CASNDRDHGYTF. The rearrangement uses TRBV2 and TRBJ1-2, with 7 nucleotides matching TRBD1. The CDR3 sequence is 12 residues long. Germline CDR1 and CDR2: SNHLY and FYNNEI. V was clipped by 9 bases and J by 6 bases; unmatched bases: 7.

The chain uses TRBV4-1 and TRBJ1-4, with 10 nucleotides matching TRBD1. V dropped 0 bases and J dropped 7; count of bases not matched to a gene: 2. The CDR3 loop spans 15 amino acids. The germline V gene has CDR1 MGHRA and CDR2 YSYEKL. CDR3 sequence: CASSQETGGFEKLFF. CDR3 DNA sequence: TGCGCCAGCAGCCAAGAGACAGGGGGCTTTGAAAAACTGTTTTTT.

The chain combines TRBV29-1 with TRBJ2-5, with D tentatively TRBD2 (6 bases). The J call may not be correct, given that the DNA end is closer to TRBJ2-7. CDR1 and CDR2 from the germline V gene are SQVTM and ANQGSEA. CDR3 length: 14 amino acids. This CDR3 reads CSVEVIGGGGEQYF. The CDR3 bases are TGCAGCGTTGAAGTAATCGGTGGGGGAGGCGAGCAGTACTTC.

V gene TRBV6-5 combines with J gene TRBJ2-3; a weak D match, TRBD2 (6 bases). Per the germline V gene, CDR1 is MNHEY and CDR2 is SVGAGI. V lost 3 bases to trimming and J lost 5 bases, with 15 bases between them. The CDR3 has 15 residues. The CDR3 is CASSYRRDVLDTQYF. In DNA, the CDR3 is TGTGCCAGCAGTTATCGGCGGGATGTGCTAGATACGCAGTATTTT.

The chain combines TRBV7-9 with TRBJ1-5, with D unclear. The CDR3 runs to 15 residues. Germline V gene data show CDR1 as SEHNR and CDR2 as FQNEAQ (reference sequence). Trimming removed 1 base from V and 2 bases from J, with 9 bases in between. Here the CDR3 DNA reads TGTGCCAGCAGCTTAGGGGGAGCCCGCAATCAGCCCCAGCATTTT. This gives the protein CASSLGGARNQPQHF.

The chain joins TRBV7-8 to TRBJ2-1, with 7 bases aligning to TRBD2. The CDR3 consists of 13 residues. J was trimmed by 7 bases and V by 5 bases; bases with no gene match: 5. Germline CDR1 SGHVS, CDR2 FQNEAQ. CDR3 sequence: CASSKRLANEQFF. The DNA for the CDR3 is TGTGCCAGCAGCAAAAGACTAGCAAATGAGCAGTTCTTC.

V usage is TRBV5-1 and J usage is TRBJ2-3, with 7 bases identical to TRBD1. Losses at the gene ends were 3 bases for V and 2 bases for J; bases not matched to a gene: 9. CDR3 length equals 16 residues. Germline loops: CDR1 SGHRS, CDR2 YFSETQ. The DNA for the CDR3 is TGCGCCAGCAGCTCGACAGGGAGTTGGGTCACAGATACGCAGTATTTT. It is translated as CASSSTGSWVTDTQYF.

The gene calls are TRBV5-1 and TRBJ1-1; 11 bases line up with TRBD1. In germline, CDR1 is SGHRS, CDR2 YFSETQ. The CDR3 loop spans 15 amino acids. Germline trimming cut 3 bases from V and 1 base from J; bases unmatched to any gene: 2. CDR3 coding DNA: TGCGCCAGCAGCTCGGGACAGGGGGGGAACACTGAAGCTTTCTTT. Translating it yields CASSSGQGGNTEAFF.

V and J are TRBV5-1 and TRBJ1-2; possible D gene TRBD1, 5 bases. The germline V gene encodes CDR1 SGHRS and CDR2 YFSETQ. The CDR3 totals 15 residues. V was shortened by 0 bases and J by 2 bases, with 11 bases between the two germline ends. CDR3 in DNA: TGCGCCAGCAGCTTGGTATCAGGGCCGAACTATGGCTACACCTTC. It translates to CASSLVSGPNYGYTF.

The CDR3: CASSQASSYEQYF. For the CDR3, the DNA is TGTGCCAGCAGCCAAGCGTCCTCCTACGAGCAGTACTTC. This chain joins TRBV14 and TRBJ2-7; no firm D call. The germline V gene encodes CDR1 SGHDN and CDR2 FVKESK. Trimming left V 1 base short and J 0 bases short, with 4 bases between. The CDR3 loop spans 13 amino acids. Based on the CDR3 plus reference TRBV14 and TRBJ2-7, the full variable domain is EAGVTQFPSHSVIEKGQTVTLRCDPISGHDNLYWYRRVMGKEIKFLLHFVKESKQDESGMPNNRFLAERTGGTYSTLKVQPAELEDSGVYFCASSQASSYEQYFGPGTRLTVT.

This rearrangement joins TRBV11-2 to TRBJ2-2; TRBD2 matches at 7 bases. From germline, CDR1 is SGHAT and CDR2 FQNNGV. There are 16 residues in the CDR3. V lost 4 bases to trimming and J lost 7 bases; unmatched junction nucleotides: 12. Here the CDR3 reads CASSSIWPSGVGELFF. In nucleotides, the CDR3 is TGTGCCAGCAGCTCAATCTGGCCTAGCGGCGTCGGGGAGCTGTTTTTT.

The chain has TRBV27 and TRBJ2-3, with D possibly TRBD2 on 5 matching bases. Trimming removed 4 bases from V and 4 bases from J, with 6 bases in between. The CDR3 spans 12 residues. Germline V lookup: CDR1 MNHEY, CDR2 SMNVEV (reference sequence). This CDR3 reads CASSSSPDTQYF. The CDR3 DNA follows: TGTGCCAGCAGTTCTAGCCCAGATACGCAGTATTTT.

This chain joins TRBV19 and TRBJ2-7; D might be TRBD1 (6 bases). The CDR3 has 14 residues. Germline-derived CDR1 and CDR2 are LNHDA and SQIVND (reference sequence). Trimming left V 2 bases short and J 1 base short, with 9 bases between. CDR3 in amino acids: CASSILDRSYEQYF. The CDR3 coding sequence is TGTGCCAGTAGTATATTGGACAGATCCTACGAGCAGTACTTC.

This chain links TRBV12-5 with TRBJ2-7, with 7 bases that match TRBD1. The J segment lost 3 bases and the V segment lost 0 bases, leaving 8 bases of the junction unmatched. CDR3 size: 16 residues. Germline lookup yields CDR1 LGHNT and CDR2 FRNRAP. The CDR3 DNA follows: TGTGCTAGTGGTTTGGTGGGGATGGGACAGAACTACGAGCAGTACTTC. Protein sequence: CASGLVGMGQNYEQYF.

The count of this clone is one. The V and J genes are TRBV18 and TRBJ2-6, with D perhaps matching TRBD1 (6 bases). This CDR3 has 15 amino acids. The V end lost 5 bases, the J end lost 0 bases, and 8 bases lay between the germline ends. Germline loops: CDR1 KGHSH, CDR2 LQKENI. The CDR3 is CASSRTDSGANVLTF. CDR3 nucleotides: TGTGCCAGCTCAAGGACAGACTCTGGGGCCAACGTCCTGACTTTC. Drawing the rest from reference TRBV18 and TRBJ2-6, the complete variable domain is NAGVMQNPRHLVRRRGQEARLRCSPMKGHSHVYWYRQLPEEGLKFMVYLQKENIIDESGMPKERFSAEFPKEGPSILRIQQVVRGDSAAYFCASSRTDSGANVLTFGAGSRLTVL.

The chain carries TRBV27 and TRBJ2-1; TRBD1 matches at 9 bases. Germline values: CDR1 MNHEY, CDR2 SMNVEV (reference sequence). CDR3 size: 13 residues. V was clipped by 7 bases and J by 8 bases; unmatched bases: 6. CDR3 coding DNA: TGTGCCAGCATTCCGGGACAGGGCTATGAGCAGTTCTTC. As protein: CASIPGQGYEQFF.

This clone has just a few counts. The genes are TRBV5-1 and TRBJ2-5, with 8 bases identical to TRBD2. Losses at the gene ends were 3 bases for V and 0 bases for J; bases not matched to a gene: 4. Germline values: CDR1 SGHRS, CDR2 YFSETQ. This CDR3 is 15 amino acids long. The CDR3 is CASSYQAGDQETQYF. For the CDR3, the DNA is TGCGCCAGCAGCTACCAAGCGGGAGACCAAGAGACCCAGTACTTC.

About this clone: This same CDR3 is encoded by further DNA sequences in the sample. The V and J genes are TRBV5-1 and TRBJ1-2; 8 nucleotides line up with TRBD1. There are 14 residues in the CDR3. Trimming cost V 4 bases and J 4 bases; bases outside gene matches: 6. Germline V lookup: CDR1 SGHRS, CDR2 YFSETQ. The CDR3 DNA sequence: TGCGCCAGCAGCCCTGGACAGGGACCCTATGGCTACACCTTC. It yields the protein CASSPGQGPYGYTF.

CDR3 sequence: CASSGGGYTGELFF. In DNA, the CDR3 is TGTGCCAGCAGTGGCGGGGGATACACCGGGGAGCTGTTTTTT. The chain combines TRBV7-3 with TRBJ2-2; TRBD2 matches at 7 bases. This CDR3 has 14 amino acids. Trimming removed 6 bases from V and 3 bases from J; junction bases left unmatched: 4. Germline-derived CDR1 and CDR2 are SGHTA and FQGTGA.

Written as DNA, the CDR3 is TGTGCCAGCAGCACAACTATACGCGGGGGGCCCTACAATGAGCAGTTCTTC. As protein: CASSTTIRGGPYNEQFF. V usage is TRBV11-3 and J usage is TRBJ2-1; 8 nucleotides match TRBD2. Unmatched junction bases numbered 11, after V lost 5 bases and J lost 2 bases. CDR3 length equals 17 residues. The V gene's germline CDR1 is SGHNT and CDR2 YENEEA.

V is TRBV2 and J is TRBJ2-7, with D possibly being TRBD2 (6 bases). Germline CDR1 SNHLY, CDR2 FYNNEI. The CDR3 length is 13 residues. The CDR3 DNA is TGTGCGACAGCGCTAGGGACTGAAGTAGAGCAGTACTTC. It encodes CATALGTEVEQYF.

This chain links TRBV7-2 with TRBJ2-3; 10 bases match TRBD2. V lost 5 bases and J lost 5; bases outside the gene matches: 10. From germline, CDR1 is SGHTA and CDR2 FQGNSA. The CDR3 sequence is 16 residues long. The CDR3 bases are TGTGCCAGCAGCCCAGAGGGACTAGCGAGACTAGATACGCAGTATTTT. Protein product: CASSPEGLARLDTQYF.